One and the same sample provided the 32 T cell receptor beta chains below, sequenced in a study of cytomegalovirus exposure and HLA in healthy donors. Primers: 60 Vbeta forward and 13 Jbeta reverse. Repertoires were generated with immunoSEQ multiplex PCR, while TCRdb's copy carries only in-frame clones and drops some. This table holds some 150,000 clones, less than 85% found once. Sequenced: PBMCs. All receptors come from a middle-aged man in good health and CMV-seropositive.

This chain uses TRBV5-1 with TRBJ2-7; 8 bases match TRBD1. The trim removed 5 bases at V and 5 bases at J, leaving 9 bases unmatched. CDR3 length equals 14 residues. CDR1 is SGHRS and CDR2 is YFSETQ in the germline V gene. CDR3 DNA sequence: TGCGCCAGCAGTCCGGACAGGGCAATCGACGAGCAGTACTTC. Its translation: CASSPDRAIDEQYF.

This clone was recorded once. CDR3: CASSIGTSGEETQYF. For the CDR3, the DNA is TGTGCCAGTAGTATCGGGACTAGCGGAGAAGAGACCCAGTACTTC. This chain joins TRBV19 and TRBJ2-5, with TRBD2 identical over 11 bases. The CDR3 extends over 15 amino acids. V lost 3 bases, J lost 3 bases, and 3 bases stayed unmatched. Germline lookup yields CDR1 LNHDA and CDR2 SQIVND (reference sequence).

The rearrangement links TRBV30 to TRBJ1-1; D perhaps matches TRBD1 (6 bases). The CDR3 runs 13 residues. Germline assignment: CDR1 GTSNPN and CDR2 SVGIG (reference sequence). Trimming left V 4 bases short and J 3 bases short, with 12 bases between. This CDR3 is CAWKKGGDTEAFF. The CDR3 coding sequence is TGTGCCTGGAAGAAGGGGGGGGACACTGAAGCTTTCTTT.

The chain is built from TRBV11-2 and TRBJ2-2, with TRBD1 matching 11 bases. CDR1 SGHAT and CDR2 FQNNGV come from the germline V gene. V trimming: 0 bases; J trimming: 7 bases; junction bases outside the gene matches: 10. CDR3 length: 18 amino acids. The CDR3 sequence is CASSLETGTGGTNGELFF. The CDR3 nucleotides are TGTGCCAGCAGCTTAGAGACCGGGACAGGGGGAACGAACGGGGAGCTGTTTTTT.

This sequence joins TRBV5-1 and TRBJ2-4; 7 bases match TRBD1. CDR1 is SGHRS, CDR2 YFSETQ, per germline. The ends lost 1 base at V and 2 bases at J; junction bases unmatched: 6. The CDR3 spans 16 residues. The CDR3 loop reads CASSLRRDSPKNIQYF. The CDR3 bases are TGCGCCAGCAGCTTGCGTAGGGACAGCCCCAAAAACATTCAGTACTTC.

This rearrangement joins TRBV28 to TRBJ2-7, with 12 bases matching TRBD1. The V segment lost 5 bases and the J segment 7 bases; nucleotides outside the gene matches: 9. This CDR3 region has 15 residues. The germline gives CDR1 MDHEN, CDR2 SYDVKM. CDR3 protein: CASSEPGTGGREQYF. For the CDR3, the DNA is TGTGCCAGCAGTGAACCAGGGACAGGGGGCCGGGAGCAGTACTTC. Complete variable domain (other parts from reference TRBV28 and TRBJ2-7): DVKVTQSSRYLVKRTGEKVFLECVQDMDHENMFWYRQDPGLGLRLIYFSYDVKMKEKGDIPEGYSVSREKKERFSLILESASTNQTSMYLCASSEPGTGGREQYFGPGTRLTVT.

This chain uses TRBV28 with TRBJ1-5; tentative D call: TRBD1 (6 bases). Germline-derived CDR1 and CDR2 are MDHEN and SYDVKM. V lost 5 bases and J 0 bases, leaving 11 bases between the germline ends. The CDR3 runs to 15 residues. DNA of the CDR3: TGTGCCAGCAGTACAGGACAGTATAGCAATCAGCCCCAGCATTTT. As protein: CASSTGQYSNQPQHF.

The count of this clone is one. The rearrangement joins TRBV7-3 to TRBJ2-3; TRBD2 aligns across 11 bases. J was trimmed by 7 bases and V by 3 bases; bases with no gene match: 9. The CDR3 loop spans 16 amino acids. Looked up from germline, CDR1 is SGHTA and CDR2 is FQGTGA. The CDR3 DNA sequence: TGTGCCAGCAGCTTTGGGTCGACTAGCGGGGCTAATACGCAGTATTTT. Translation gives CASSFGSTSGANTQYF.

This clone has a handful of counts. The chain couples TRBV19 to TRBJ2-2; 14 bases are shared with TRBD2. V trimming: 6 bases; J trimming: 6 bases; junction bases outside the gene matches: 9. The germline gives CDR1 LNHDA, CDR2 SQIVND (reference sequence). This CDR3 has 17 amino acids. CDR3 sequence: CASSKTSGRVRAGELFF. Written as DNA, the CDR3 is TGTGCCAGTAGCAAGACTAGCGGGAGGGTTAGGGCCGGGGAGCTGTTTTTT. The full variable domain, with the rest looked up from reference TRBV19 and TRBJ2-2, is DGGITQSPKYLFRKEGQNVTLSCEQNLNHDAMYWYRQDPGQGLRLIYYSQIVNDFQKGDIAEGYSVSREKKESFPLTVTSAQKNPTAFYLCASSKTSGRVRAGELFFGEGSRLTVL.

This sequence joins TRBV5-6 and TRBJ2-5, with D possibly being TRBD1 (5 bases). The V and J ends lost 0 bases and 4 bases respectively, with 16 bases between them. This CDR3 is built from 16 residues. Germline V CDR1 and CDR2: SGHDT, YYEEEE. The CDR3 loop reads CASSLVGQASPETQYF. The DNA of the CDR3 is TGTGCCAGCAGCTTGGTTGGACAAGCTTCTCCAGAGACCCAGTACTTC.

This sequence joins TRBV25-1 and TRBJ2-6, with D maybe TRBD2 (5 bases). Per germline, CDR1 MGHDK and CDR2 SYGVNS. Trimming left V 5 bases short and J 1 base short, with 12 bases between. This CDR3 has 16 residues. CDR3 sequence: CASSRGSLSGANVLTF. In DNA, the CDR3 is TGTGCCAGCAGTCGGGGTTCTTTGTCTGGGGCCAACGTCCTGACTTTC.

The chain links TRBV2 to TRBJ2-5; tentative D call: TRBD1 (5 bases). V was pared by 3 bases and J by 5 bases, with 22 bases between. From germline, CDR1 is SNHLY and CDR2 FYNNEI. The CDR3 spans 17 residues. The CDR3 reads CASSDSVGVLAYETQYF. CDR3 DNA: TGTGCCAGCAGTGATTCTGTAGGGGTTTTGGCGTATGAGACCCAGTACTTC. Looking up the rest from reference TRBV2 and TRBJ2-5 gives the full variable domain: EPEVTQTPSHQVTQMGQEVILRCVPISNHLYFYWYRQILGQKVEFLVSFYNNEISEKSEIFDDQFSVERPDGSNFTLKIRSTKLEDSAMYFCASSDSVGVLAYETQYFGPGTRLLVL.

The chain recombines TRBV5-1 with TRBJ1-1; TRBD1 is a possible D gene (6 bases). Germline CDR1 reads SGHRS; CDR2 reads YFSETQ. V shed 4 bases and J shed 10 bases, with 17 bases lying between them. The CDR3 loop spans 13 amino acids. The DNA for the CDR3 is TGCGCCAGCAGCCTGGAACCCCAGGGGTTAGCTTTCTTT. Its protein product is CASSLEPQGLAFF.

The CDR3 here is CASSDRGLYGYTF. Written as DNA, the CDR3 is TGCGCCAGCAGTGACAGGGGGTTGTATGGCTACACCTTC. This chain links TRBV10-2 with TRBJ1-2; 7 positions match TRBD1. Germline CDR1 reads WSHSY; CDR2 reads SAAADI. CDR3 length: 13 amino acids. The V segment lost 3 bases and the J segment 5 bases; nucleotides outside the gene matches: 3.

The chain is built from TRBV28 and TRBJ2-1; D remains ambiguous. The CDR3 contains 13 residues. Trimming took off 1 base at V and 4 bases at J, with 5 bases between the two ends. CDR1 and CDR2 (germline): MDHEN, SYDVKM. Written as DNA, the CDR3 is TGTGCCAGCAGTTTATTTAGTTACAATGAGCAGTTCTTC. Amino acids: CASSLFSYNEQFF.

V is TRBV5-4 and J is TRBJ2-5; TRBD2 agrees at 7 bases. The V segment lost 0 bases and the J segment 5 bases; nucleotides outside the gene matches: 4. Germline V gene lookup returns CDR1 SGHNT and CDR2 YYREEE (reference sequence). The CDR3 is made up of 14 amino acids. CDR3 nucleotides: TGTGCCAGCAGCTTGGAGGGAGGGTTTGAGACCCAGTACTTC. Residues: CASSLEGGFETQYF.

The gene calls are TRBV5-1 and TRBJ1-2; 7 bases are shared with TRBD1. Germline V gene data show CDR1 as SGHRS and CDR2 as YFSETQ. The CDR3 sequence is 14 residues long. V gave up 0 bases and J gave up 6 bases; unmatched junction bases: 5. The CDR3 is CASSLGRGTDGYTF. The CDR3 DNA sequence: TGCGCCAGCAGCTTGGGCAGGGGGACCGATGGCTACACCTTC.

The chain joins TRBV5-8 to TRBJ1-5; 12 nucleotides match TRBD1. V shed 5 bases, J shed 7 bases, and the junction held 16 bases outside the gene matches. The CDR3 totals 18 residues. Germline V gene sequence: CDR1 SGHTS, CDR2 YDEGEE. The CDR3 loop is CASSVGQGAQGAGQPQHF. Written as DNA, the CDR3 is TGTGCCAGCAGTGTGGGACAGGGGGCGCAGGGGGCCGGCCAGCCCCAGCATTTT.

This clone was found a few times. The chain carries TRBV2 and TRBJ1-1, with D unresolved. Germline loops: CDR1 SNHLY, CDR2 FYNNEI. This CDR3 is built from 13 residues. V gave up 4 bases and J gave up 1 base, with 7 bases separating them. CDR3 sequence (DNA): TGTGCCAGCAGTGGTCAGAAGAACACTGAAGCTTTCTTT. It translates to CASSGQKNTEAFF. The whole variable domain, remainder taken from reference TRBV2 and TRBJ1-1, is EPEVTQTPSHQVTQMGQEVILRCVPISNHLYFYWYRQILGQKVEFLVSFYNNEISEKSEIFDDQFSVERPDGSNFTLKIRSTKLEDSAMYFCASSGQKNTEAFFGQGTRLTVV.

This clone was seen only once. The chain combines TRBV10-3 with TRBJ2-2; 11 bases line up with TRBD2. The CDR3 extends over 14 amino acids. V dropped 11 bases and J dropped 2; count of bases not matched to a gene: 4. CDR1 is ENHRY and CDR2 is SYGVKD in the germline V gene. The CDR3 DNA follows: TGTGCCGGAGGGACTAGCGGAAACACCGGGGAGCTGTTTTTT. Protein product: CAGGTSGNTGELFF.

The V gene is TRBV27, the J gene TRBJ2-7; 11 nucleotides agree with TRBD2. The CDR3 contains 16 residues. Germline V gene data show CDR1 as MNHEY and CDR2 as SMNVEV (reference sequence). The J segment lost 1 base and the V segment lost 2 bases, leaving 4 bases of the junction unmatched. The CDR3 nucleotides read TGTGCCAGCAGTTTAGACCTAGCGGGAGGATCCTACGAGCAGTACTTC. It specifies CASSLDLAGGSYEQYF.

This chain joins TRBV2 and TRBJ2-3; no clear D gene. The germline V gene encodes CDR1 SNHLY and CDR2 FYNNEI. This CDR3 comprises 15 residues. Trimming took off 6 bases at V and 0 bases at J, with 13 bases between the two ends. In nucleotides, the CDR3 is TGTGCCAGCAGAGCAAAAGAGCTTAGCACAGATACGCAGTATTTT. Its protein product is CASRAKELSTDTQYF.

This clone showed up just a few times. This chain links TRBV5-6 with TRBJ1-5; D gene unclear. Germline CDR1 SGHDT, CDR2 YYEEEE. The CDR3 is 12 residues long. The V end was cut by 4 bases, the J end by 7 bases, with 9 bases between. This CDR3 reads CASSPGGQPQHF. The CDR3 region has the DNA TGTGCCAGCAGCCCCGGAGGGCAGCCCCAGCATTTT.

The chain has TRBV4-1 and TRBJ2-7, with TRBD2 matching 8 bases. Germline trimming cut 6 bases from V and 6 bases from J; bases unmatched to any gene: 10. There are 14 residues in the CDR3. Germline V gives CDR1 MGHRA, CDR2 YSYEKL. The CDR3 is CASSHIGGGSEQYF. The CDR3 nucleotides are TGCGCCAGCAGTCATATCGGGGGGGGTTCCGAGCAGTACTTC.

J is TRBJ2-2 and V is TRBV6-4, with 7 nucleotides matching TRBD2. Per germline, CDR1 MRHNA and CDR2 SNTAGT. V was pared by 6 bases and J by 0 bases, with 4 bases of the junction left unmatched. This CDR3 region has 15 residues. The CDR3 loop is CASSGGFPNTGELFF. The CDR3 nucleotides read TGTGCCAGCAGCGGGGGGTTTCCGAACACCGGGGAGCTGTTTTTT.

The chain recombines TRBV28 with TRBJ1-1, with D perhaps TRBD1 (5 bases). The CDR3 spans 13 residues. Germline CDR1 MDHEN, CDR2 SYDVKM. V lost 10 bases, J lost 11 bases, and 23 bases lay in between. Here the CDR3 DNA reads TGTGCCACCTTCCAGGGTACTACACTGAGGGCTTTCTTT. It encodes CATFQGTTLRAFF. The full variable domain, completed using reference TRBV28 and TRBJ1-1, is DVKVTQSSRYLVKRTGEKVFLECVQDMDHENMFWYRQDPGLGLRLIYFSYDVKMKEKGDIPEGYSVSREKKERFSLILESASTNQTSMYLCATFQGTTLRAFFGQGTRLTVV.

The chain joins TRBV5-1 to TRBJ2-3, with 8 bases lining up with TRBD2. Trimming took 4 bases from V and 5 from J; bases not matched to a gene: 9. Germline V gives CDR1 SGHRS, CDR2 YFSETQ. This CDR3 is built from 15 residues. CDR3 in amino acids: CASSLSGTREDTQYF. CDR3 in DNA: TGCGCCAGCAGCCTATCCGGGACTAGAGAAGATACGCAGTATTTT.

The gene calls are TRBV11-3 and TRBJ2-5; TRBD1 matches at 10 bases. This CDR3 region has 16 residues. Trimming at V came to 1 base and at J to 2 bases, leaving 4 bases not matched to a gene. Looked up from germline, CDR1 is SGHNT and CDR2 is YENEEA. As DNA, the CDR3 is TGTGCCAGCAGCTTAGGGGACAGGGGTCGACAAGAGACCCAGTACTTC. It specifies CASSLGDRGRQETQYF.

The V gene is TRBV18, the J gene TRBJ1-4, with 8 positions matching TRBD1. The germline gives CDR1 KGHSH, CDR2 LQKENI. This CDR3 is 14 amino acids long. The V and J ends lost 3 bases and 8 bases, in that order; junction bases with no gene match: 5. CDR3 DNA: TGTGCCAGCTCACCCGAGACAGGGGAGGAAAAACTGTTTTTT. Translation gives CASSPETGEEKLFF.

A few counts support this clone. The CDR3 DNA reads as TGTGCCAGTAGTCCGACAGGGGGCGCAACCACTGAAGCTTTCTTT. This translates into CASSPTGGATTEAFF. This sequence joins TRBV19 and TRBJ1-1, with 10 bases fitting TRBD1. Germline V gene data show CDR1 as LNHDA and CDR2 as SQIVND (reference sequence). The CDR3 length is 15 residues. With V trimmed by 5 bases and J by 4 bases, 7 bases remained unmatched. The full variable domain, its missing parts supplied by reference TRBV19 and TRBJ1-1, is DGGITQSPKYLFRKEGQNVTLSCEQNLNHDAMYWYRQDPGQGLRLIYYSQIVNDFQKGDIAEGYSVSREKKESFPLTVTSAQKNPTAFYLCASSPTGGATTEAFFGQGTRLTVV.

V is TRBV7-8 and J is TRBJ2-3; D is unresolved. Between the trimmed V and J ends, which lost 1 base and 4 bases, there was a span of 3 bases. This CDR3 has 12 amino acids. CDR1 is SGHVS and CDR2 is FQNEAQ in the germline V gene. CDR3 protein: CASSLVADTQYF. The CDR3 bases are TGTGCCAGCAGCTTAGTCGCAGATACGCAGTATTTT.

The CDR3 protein is CASGSGTANYGYTF. The CDR3, as DNA: TGTGCCAGTGGCTCCGGGACAGCTAACTATGGCTACACCTTC. This chain uses TRBV7-9 with TRBJ1-2; 7 nucleotides match TRBD1. The CDR3 is 14 amino acids. Germline CDR1 is SEHNR and CDR2 is FQNEAQ (reference sequence). Germline trimming cut 9 bases from V and 0 bases from J; bases unmatched to any gene: 7.